Listed below are T cell receptor beta chains from one sample, sequenced in a study of blood T cell repertoires in COVID-19. Data came from immunoSEQ multiplex PCR; TCRdb stores just in-frame clones and leaves some out. The sample consists of some 150,000 clones, 84% of them appearing once. Material for sequencing was peripheral blood. The receptor set was obtained from a woman aged 70-85 years with COVID-19, enrolled during active disease. Both conserved end residues are part of each CDR3. Each record gives: CDR3 protein, CDR3 DNA, clone size, J gene, V gene, D gene. A D gene is named only where the DNA matches it firmly. A clone size is listed for some rows: how often the clone was seen (once, few, many), or a class if it is expanded.

CDR3: CASSSQGPDTQYF; DNA: TGTGCCAGCAGCTCACAGGGGCCAGATACGCAGTATTTT; size: once; J: TRBJ2-3; V: TRBV5-6; D: TRBD1
CDR3: CASSVSRRVENSPLHF; DNA: TGTGCCAGCAGCGTCAGTCGGCGGGTAGAAAATTCACCCCTCCACTTT; size: NA; J: TRBJ1-6; V: TRBV2; D: NA
CDR3: CASSYSGGGPWDEQFF; DNA: TGTGCCAGCAGTTACTCGGGCGGGGGCCCCTGGGATGAGCAGTTCTTC; size: NA; J: TRBJ2-1; V: TRBV6-5; D: NA
CDR3: CAISPTDRQGETQYF; DNA: TGTGCCATCAGCCCTACCGATCGACAGGGAGAGACCCAGTACTTC; size: NA; J: TRBJ2-5; V: TRBV10-3; D: TRBD1
CDR3: CASSETGKDGYTF; DNA: TGTGCCAGCAGCGAGACAGGGAAAGATGGCTACACCTTC; size: few; J: TRBJ1-2; V: TRBV12-3/TRBV12-4; D: TRBD1
CDR3: CASISSLAGVGEQFF; DNA: TGTGCCAGCATTTCTTCACTAGCGGGAGTCGGTGAGCAGTTCTTC; size: few; J: TRBJ2-1; V: TRBV6-5; D: TRBD2
CDR3: CASSLTWTGANYGYTF; DNA: TGTGCCAGCAGCTTAACTTGGACAGGAGCGAACTATGGCTACACCTTC; size: NA; J: TRBJ1-2; V: TRBV7-8; D: TRBD1
CDR3: CASSLGDRNYGYTF; DNA: TGCGCCAGCAGCTTGGGAGACAGAAACTATGGCTACACCTTC; size: NA; J: TRBJ1-2; V: TRBV5-1; D: NA
CDR3: CASSIENRAYQPQHF; DNA: TGTGCCAGTAGTATAGAAAACAGGGCTTACCAGCCCCAGCATTTT; size: NA; J: TRBJ1-5; V: TRBV19; D: NA
CDR3: CASSYQGQGLYNEQFF; DNA: TGCGCCAGCAGCTACCAGGGACAGGGCCTTTACAATGAGCAGTTCTTC; size: NA; J: TRBJ2-1; V: TRBV5-1; D: TRBD1
CDR3: CASSRGPNYGYTF; DNA: TGCGCCAGCAGTCGAGGCCCCAACTATGGCTACACCTTC; size: NA; J: TRBJ1-2; V: TRBV10-2; D: NA
CDR3: CAITAGRTYEQYF; DNA: TGTGCCATCACAGCGGGGAGGACCTACGAGCAGTACTTC; size: NA; J: TRBJ2-7; V: TRBV10-3; D: TRBD2
CDR3: CAWSVTRDTEAFF; DNA: TGTGCCTGGAGTGTAACCAGGGACACTGAAGCTTTCTTT; size: NA; J: TRBJ1-1; V: TRBV30; D: NA
CDR3: CASSGAPGQGIMRGYTF; DNA: TGTGCCAGCAGTGGGGCCCCTGGACAGGGTATAATGCGGGGCTACACCTTC; size: NA; J: TRBJ1-2; V: TRBV6-1; D: TRBD1
CDR3: CASSQVVEAGYTQYF; DNA: TGTGCCAGCAGCCAAGTTGTGGAGGCCGGATATACGCAGTATTTT; size: NA; J: TRBJ2-3; V: TRBV14; D: NA
CDR3: CASSLERGSQYF; DNA: TGTGCCAGCAGCTTAGAGCGGGGGAGTCAGTACTTC; size: NA; J: TRBJ2-7; V: TRBV7-2; D: TRBD2
CDR3: CATQTGDGYTF; DNA: TGTGCCACCCAGACAGGAGATGGCTACACCTTC; size: NA; J: TRBJ1-2; V: TRBV28; D: NA
CDR3: CSVESGHGSGELFF; DNA: TGCAGCGTTGAATCAGGGCACGGATCCGGGGAGCTGTTTTTT; size: NA; J: TRBJ2-2; V: TRBV29-1; D: NA
CDR3: CATSDTGTGNTEAFF; DNA: TGTGCCACCAGTGATACCGGGACAGGGAACACTGAAGCTTTCTTT; size: NA; J: TRBJ1-1; V: TRBV24-1; D: TRBD1
CDR3: CASSSRTGGENYGYTF; DNA: TGTGCCAGCAGCTCCAGGACAGGGGGAGAGAACTATGGCTACACCTTC; size: NA; J: TRBJ1-2; V: TRBV11-2; D: TRBD1
CDR3: CASSLAGGTVYEQYF; DNA: TGTGCCAGCAGCTTAGCGGGAGGGACCGTCTACGAGCAGTACTTC; size: NA; J: TRBJ2-7; V: TRBV7-8; D: TRBD2
CDR3: CAWTLSHWNTEAFF; DNA: TGTGCCTGGACCCTGAGTCACTGGAACACTGAAGCTTTCTTT; size: NA; J: TRBJ1-1; V: TRBV30; D: NA
CDR3: CASSQGGTINQPQHF; DNA: TGCGCCAGCAGCCAAGGGGGGACTATCAATCAGCCCCAGCATTTT; size: NA; J: TRBJ1-5; V: TRBV4-1; D: NA
CDR3: CASSPDGGKIHGYTF; DNA: TGTGCCAGCAGCCCAGACGGGGGTAAGATTCATGGCTACACCTTC; size: once; J: TRBJ1-2; V: TRBV3-1/TRBV3-2; D: NA
CDR3: CASSFPNLRAGDPVSQYF; DNA: TGTGCCAGCAGTTTCCCCAACCTGAGGGCCGGCGACCCCGTGTCCCAGTACTTC; size: NA; J: TRBJ2-5; V: TRBV28; D: NA
CDR3: CASSGGNSYNEQFF; DNA: TGTGCCAGCAGCGGAGGTAACTCCTACAATGAGCAGTTCTTC; size: NA; J: TRBJ2-1; V: TRBV9; D: NA
CDR3: CASSEAVQGAYTGELFF; DNA: TGTGCCAGCAGTGAAGCCGTACAGGGGGCTTACACCGGGGAGCTGTTTTTT; size: NA; J: TRBJ2-2; V: TRBV6-1; D: TRBD1
CDR3: CASSLEAGYEQYF; DNA: TGTGCCAGCAGCTTAGAGGCGGGCTACGAGCAGTACTTC; size: NA; J: TRBJ2-7; V: TRBV11-2; D: NA
CDR3: CASSEQGAYGYTF; DNA: TGTGCCAGCAGTGAACAGGGCGCCTATGGCTACACCTTC; size: once; J: TRBJ1-2; V: TRBV6-1; D: NA
CDR3: CASTLTVQNQAFF; DNA: TGTGCCAGCACTCTGACAGTCCAAAATCAGGCTTTCTTT; size: few; J: TRBJ1-1; V: TRBV12-3/TRBV12-4; D: NA
CDR3: CAFRRAENTEAFF; DNA: TGTGCCTTCAGGAGAGCGGAGAACACTGAAGCTTTCTTT; size: NA; J: TRBJ1-1; V: TRBV10-3; D: NA
CDR3: CASSLSTGGNQPQHF; DNA: TGTGCCAGCAGTTTATCGACAGGGGGTAATCAGCCCCAGCATTTT; size: NA; J: TRBJ1-5; V: TRBV27; D: TRBD1
CDR3: CASSQEGGTEAFF; DNA: TGTGCCAGCAGCCAAGAGGGGGGAACTGAAGCTTTCTTT; size: NA; J: TRBJ1-1; V: TRBV3-1/TRBV3-2; D: NA
CDR3: CASLADYNEQFF; DNA: TGTGCCAGCCTAGCGGATTACAATGAGCAGTTCTTC; size: NA; J: TRBJ2-1; V: TRBV28; D: TRBD2
CDR3: CAWSGRGRGTEAFF; DNA: TGTGCCTGGAGTGGGAGGGGGCGGGGAACTGAAGCTTTCTTT; size: NA; J: TRBJ1-1; V: TRBV30; D: TRBD1
CDR3: CASSELAGADAFF; DNA: TGTGCCAGCAGTGAACTGGCAGGGGCCGACGCTTTCTTT; size: few; J: TRBJ1-1; V: TRBV2; D: NA
CDR3: CAISDSGTTNTGELFF; DNA: TGTGCCATCAGTGACTCCGGGACAACGAACACCGGGGAGCTGTTTTTT; size: NA; J: TRBJ2-2; V: TRBV10-3; D: NA
CDR3: CASSPRGRRSNQPQHF; DNA: TGTGCCAGCAGTCCGCGAGGAAGGCGAAGCAATCAGCCCCAGCATTTT; size: few; J: TRBJ1-5; V: TRBV28; D: NA
CDR3: CATRQGTRTEAFF; DNA: TGTGCCACCAGACAGGGAACGAGGACTGAAGCTTTCTTT; size: NA; J: TRBJ1-1; V: TRBV24-1; D: NA
CDR3: CSARKGPVFF; DNA: TGCAGTGCTAGAAAGGGGCCCGTGTTTTTT; size: NA; J: TRBJ1-4; V: TRBV20-1; D: NA
CDR3: CASSQVGGAREKLFF; DNA: TGTGCCAGCAGCCAAGTCGGCGGGGCACGGGAAAAACTGTTTTTT; size: NA; J: TRBJ1-4; V: TRBV4-2; D: NA
CDR3: CASSQQGPSNQPQHF; DNA: TGTGCCAGCAGTCAACAGGGGCCTAGCAATCAGCCCCAGCATTTT; size: NA; J: TRBJ1-5; V: TRBV28; D: TRBD1
CDR3: CASSSSTDTQYF; DNA: TGTGCCAGCAGCTCCTCCACAGATACGCAGTATTTT; size: NA; J: TRBJ2-3; V: TRBV6-2/TRBV6-3; D: NA
CDR3: CASSQTASGGAHEQFF; DNA: TGTGCCAGCAGCCAGACCGCCAGCGGGGGGGCTCATGAGCAGTTCTTC; size: NA; J: TRBJ2-1; V: TRBV3-1/TRBV3-2; D: TRBD2